Described below is a single TCR beta chain sequence and its context. Antigen specificity is unknown. The data derive from a study of cytomegalovirus exposure and HLA in healthy donors. In the PCR, 60 Vbeta and 13 Jbeta primers were used. Produced via immunoSEQ multiplex PCR; TCRdb's table is partial and in-frame only. Counted here are around 100,000 clones, approximately 85% occurring once; the ten biggest clones make up about 4.9%. Findings and limits, study-wide: A later analysis found TCR association rates differed by HLA locus, highest for DRB1 and lowest for HLA-C.

Germline values: CDR1 LNHDA, CDR2 SQIVND (reference sequence). The CDR3 loop spans 14 amino acids. Sample: PBMCs. This TCR was sampled from a middle-aged man in good health and CMV-seropositive. This chain connects TRBV19 to TRBJ1-6; TRBD1 is a possible D gene (6 bases). CDR3 coding DNA: TGTGCAACCTCGCCGGGACAAAATAATTCACCCCTCCACTTT. Translating it yields CATSPGQNNSPLHF.